Listed below are T cell receptor beta chains from one sample, sequenced in a study of chemoradiotherapy in HPV16-positive cancers. Sequencing was performed with immunoSEQ multiplex PCR; in TCRdb, only in-frame clones are kept and a portion is missing. This sample has about 16,000 clones, with roughly 89% found just once. The specimen was blood, collected from a patient who underwent chemoradiotherapy. The receptors stem from a human donor with HPV-associated anogenital cancer. CDR3s include the opening cysteine and the closing phenylalanine or tryptophan. The D gene is left open where the match is weak. Where a row states a size, it is once, few, many or the class of an expanded clone; other rows omit it.

j_call clone_size v_call d_call cdr3_aa cdr3_nt
TRBJ1-4 once TRBV19 TRBD1 CASKQGQKNEKLFF TGTGCCAGTAAGCAGGGACAGAAGAATGAAAAACTGTTTTTT
TRBJ2-1 once TRBV11-2 . CASSLDLDSGNEQFF TGTGCCAGCAGCTTGGATCTCGACAGCGGGAATGAGCAGTTCTTC
TRBJ1-5 . TRBV19 . CASSISQYNQPQHF TGTGCCAGTAGTATAAGTCAGTACAATCAGCCCCAGCATTTT
TRBJ1-2 . TRBV28 . CASSLPQGFNYGYTF TGTGCCAGCAGTTTACCGCAGGGGTTTAACTATGGCTACACCTTC
TRBJ2-7 . TRBV9 . CASSVAPGPYNEQYF TGTGCCAGCAGCGTAGCCCCTGGACCTTATAACGAGCAGTACTTC
TRBJ1-1 . TRBV30 . CAWGRAEAFF TGTGCCTGGGGCAGGGCTGAAGCTTTCTTT
TRBJ2-1 few TRBV2 . CASSKTMGGNEQFF TGTGCCAGCAGCAAGACGATGGGGGGCAATGAGCAGTTCTTC
TRBJ2-1 few TRBV6-5 . CASSRGAENEQFF TGTGCCAGCAGTAGGGGGGCCGAGAATGAGCAGTTCTTC
TRBJ1-4 . TRBV10-2 . CASSESGSTNEKLFF TGCGCCAGCAGTGAGTCGGGATCAACTAATGAAAAACTGTTTTTT
TRBJ2-2 . TRBV28 . CASKGPFLADGELFF TGTGCCAGCAAGGGACCCTTTTTAGCGGACGGGGAGCTGTTTTTT
TRBJ1-1 . TRBV6-1 . CASREFSGTEAFF TGTGCCAGCAGGGAGTTTAGTGGGACTGAAGCTTTCTTT
TRBJ1-4 . TRBV7-9 TRBD1 CASSGRTGKTNEKLFF TGTGCCAGCAGCGGCCGGACAGGCAAAACTAATGAAAAACTGTTTTTT
TRBJ2-7 . TRBV4-2 TRBD1 CASRSGTGGYDEQYF TGTGCCAGCCGATCCGGGACAGGGGGCTATGACGAGCAGTACTTC
TRBJ1-2 . TRBV28 . CANRDSTLGGYTF TGTGCCAACCGGGACTCAACCCTCGGGGGCTACACCTTC
TRBJ1-1 . TRBV12-5 . CASGSNTGFTEAFF TGTGCTAGTGGTTCCAACACAGGATTCACTGAAGCTTTCTTT
TRBJ2-7 . TRBV5-1 . CASSLGRNYEQYF TGCGCCAGCAGCCTGGGAAGGAACTACGAGCAGTACTTC
TRBJ2-1 . TRBV19 TRBD2 CASSVLADYNEQFF TGTGCCAGTAGTGTACTAGCGGACTACAATGAGCAGTTCTTC
TRBJ1-2 few TRBV4-2 TRBD1 CASREEWTGVNGYTF TGTGCCAGCAGGGAGGAGTGGACAGGGGTAAATGGCTACACCTTC
TRBJ1-1 once TRBV7-3 . CASSPMGGENTEAFF TGTGCCAGCAGCCCTATGGGGGGAGAGAACACTGAAGCTTTCTTT
TRBJ2-3 . TRBV14 . CASSLLFRTGRITDTQYF TGTGCCAGCAGCCTCCTTTTTAGAACAGGGAGGATTACAGATACGCAGTATTTT
TRBJ2-3 . TRBV6-4 . CASSEGSETDTQYF TGTGCCAGCAGTGAAGGGAGTGAGACAGATACGCAGTATTTT
TRBJ1-4 . TRBV5-1 . CASKGKDSSNEKLFF TGCGCCAGCAAGGGGAAGGACAGCTCTAATGAAAAACTGTTTTTT
TRBJ1-2 . TRBV10-3 . CAVPPHYGYTF TGTGCCGTCCCCCCCCACTATGGCTACACCTTC
TRBJ1-1 . TRBV6-1 . CASSESTGLNTEAFF TGTGCCAGCAGTGAATCGACAGGATTGAACACTGAAGCTTTCTTT
TRBJ1-1 . TRBV29-1 TRBD1 CSGSGQGNTEAFF TGCAGCGGTTCCGGACAGGGGAACACTGAAGCTTTCTTT
TRBJ2-5 . TRBV5-1 . CASSSTLPRAQETQYF TGCGCCAGCAGCTCAACCCTTCCTAGAGCTCAAGAGACCCAGTACTTC
TRBJ1-1 . TRBV30 . CAWRDTGPSEAFF TGTGCCTGGAGGGACACAGGGCCATCTGAAGCTTTCTTT
TRBJ1-5 . TRBV19 TRBD1 CASSIAWDREANQPQHF TGTGCCAGTAGTATCGCCTGGGACAGGGAGGCGAATCAGCCCCAGCATTTT
TRBJ2-1 once TRBV27 TRBD2 CASSARPGTSGSNEQFF TGTGCCAGCAGTGCCCGCCCCGGGACTAGCGGGAGTAATGAGCAGTTCTTC
TRBJ2-7 . TRBV5-1 TRBD1 CASSRGQGVDEQYF TGCGCCAGCAGCCGGGGACAGGGTGTCGACGAGCAGTACTTC
TRBJ1-5 . TRBV15 . CATSRERTLQIQHF TGTGCCACCAGCAGAGAACGGACCCTCCAAATCCAGCATTTT
TRBJ1-2 few TRBV5-1 TRBD1 CASSQGQVGGYTF TGCGCCAGCAGCCAAGGACAGGTGGGAGGCTACACCTTC
TRBJ1-5 few TRBV2 TRBD1 CASSGTGYQPQHF TGTGCCAGCAGTGGGACAGGCTATCAGCCCCAGCATTTT
TRBJ2-1 once TRBV2 . CASSEGNEQFF TGTGCCAGCAGTGAAGGCAATGAGCAGTTCTTC
TRBJ2-1 . TRBV14 . CASSPNVQSSYNEQFF TGTGCCAGCAGCCCAAACGTCCAGAGCTCCTACAATGAGCAGTTCTTC
TRBJ1-2 . TRBV13 TRBD1 CASSFTGAGGIGYTF TGTGCCAGCAGCTTCACAGGGGCCGGGGGAATAGGCTACACCTTC
TRBJ1-1 few TRBV5-1 . CASSLGHQNTEAFF TGCGCCAGCAGCTTGGGACATCAGAACACTGAAGCTTTCTTT
TRBJ2-7 . TRBV7-6 . CASSQPEGEQYF TGTGCCAGCAGCCAACCGGAGGGCGAGCAGTACTTC
TRBJ2-5 . TRBV7-9 . CASSLEGISQETQYF TGTGCCAGCAGCTTAGAGGGGATATCGCAAGAGACCCAGTACTTC
TRBJ1-1 . TRBV19 . CASRREFNTEAFF TGTGCCAGTAGAAGGGAATTTAACACTGAAGCTTTCTTT
TRBJ1-5 once TRBV28 . CASRGGDRNQPQHF TGTGCCAGCAGGGGGGGGGATCGCAATCAGCCCCAGCATTTT
TRBJ1-5 once TRBV13 TRBD1 CASSFGQGSQPQHF TGTGCCAGCAGCTTTGGACAGGGGAGTCAGCCCCAGCATTTT
TRBJ2-7 . TRBV27 . CASSRYEGVFLREQYF TGTGCCAGCAGTCGATACGAGGGGGTTTTTTTAAGGGAGCAGTACTTC
TRBJ2-5 . TRBV28 TRBD2 CASSFSGAAGEAETQYF TGTGCCAGCAGTTTTAGTGGGGCAGCGGGAGAGGCGGAGACCCAGTACTTC
TRBJ2-2 . TRBV6-4 . CASRRDSGNTGELFF TGTGCCAGCCGCCGGGACTCTGGGAACACCGGGGAGCTGTTTTTT
TRBJ1-5 . TRBV15 . CATSRDTGNQPQHF TGTGCCACCAGCAGGGACACGGGCAATCAGCCCCAGCATTTT
TRBJ2-1 . TRBV7-7 TRBD1 CASSNTGGDEQFF TGTGCTAGCAGCAACACAGGGGGCGATGAGCAGTTCTTC
TRBJ2-1 few TRBV6-5 TRBD1 CASRRTGGWGNEQFF TGTGCCAGCAGACGGACAGGGGGCTGGGGGAATGAGCAGTTCTTC
TRBJ2-7 . TRBV6-6 . CASSYGGRTFYEQYF TGTGCCAGCAGTTATGGGGGACGTACCTTCTACGAGCAGTACTTC
TRBJ2-7 . TRBV4-1 TRBD1 CASSPIGTGYEQYF TGCGCCAGCAGCCCAATCGGGACAGGTTACGAGCAGTACTTC
TRBJ2-3 once TRBV5-1 TRBD2 CASSLSGDRTDTQYF TGCGCCAGCAGCCTTAGCGGGGACCGCACAGATACGCAGTATTTT
TRBJ2-1 . TRBV6-4 . CASSEGAGVSYNEQFF TGTGCCAGCAGTGAGGGGGCGGGGGTTTCCTACAATGAGCAGTTCTTC
TRBJ2-7 . TRBV27 . CASSNRLVGYEQYF TGTGCCAGCAGTAATAGACTAGTAGGGTACGAGCAGTACTTC
TRBJ1-5 . TRBV6-1 . CASTQAGGSNQPQHF TGTGCCAGCACCCAAGCTGGGGGTAGCAATCAGCCCCAGCATTTT
TRBJ2-7 few TRBV19 TRBD1 CASTEDRWGYEQYF TGTGCCAGTACTGAGGACAGGTGGGGATACGAGCAGTACTTC